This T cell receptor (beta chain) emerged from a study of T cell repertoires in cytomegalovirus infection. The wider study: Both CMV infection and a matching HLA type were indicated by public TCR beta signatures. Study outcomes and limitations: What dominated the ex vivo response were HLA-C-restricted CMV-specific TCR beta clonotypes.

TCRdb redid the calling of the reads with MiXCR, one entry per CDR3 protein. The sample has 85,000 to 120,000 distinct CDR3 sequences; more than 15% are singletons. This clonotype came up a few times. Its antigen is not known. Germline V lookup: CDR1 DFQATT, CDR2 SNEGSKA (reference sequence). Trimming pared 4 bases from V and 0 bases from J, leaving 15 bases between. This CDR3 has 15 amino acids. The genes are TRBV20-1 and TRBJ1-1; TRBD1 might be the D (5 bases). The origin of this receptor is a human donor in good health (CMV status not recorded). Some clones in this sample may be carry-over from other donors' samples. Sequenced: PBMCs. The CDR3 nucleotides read TGCAGTGCTACTGGGGGGGGAGGGGTGAACACTGAAGCTTTCTTT. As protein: CSATGGGGVNTEAFF.